Listed below are T cell receptor beta chains from one sample, sequenced in a study of long-term antiretroviral therapy in people with HIV. TCRdb's table, derived via immunoSEQ multiplex PCR, lists solely in-frame clones and lacks some. The table lists 15,000 to 20,000 clones, over 65% of them singletons. The material sequenced was unsorted PBMCs, taken 0.5 years before starting antiretroviral therapy. The receptors here all came from a woman between 45 and 65 years old with HIV. Each CDR3 is given with its conserved first and last residue. The D gene is left open where the match is weak. The size field is filled for only some rows; it gives once, few, many or a size class.

TRBV19	.	.	TRBJ2-3	CASSPLGGGADTQYF	TGTGCCAGTAGCCCCCTGGGAGGGGGAGCAGATACGCAGTATTTT
TRBV28	TRBD1	.	TRBJ1-2	CASSINRGGGYGYTF	TGTGCCAGCAGTATAAACAGGGGAGGGGGCTATGGCTACACCTTC
TRBV18	.	.	TRBJ2-3	CASSPLPDTDTQYF	TGTGCCAGCTCACCACTTCCAGACACAGATACGCAGTATTTT
TRBV10-2	TRBD1	.	TRBJ2-3	CASTRTGVYADTQYF	TGCGCCAGCACTAGGACAGGGGTGTACGCAGATACGCAGTATTTT
TRBV5-4	.	.	TRBJ2-7	CASSTREGAYEQYF	TGTGCCAGCAGTACGAGGGAGGGGGCCTACGAGCAGTACTTC
TRBV2	.	.	TRBJ2-7	CASSGDSSYEQYF	TGTGCCAGCAGTGGGGATTCCTCCTACGAGCAGTACTTC
TRBV4-2	.	.	TRBJ2-6	CASSQGWESGANVLTF	TGTGCCAGCAGCCAAGGCTGGGAGTCTGGGGCCAACGTCCTGACTTTC
TRBV7-9	.	few	TRBJ2-4	CASSHLRGGNIQYF	TGTGCCAGCAGCCATCTCCGCGGTGGAAACATTCAGTACTTC
TRBV7-2	TRBD1	.	TRBJ1-5	CASSLVAGGIYSNQPQHF	TGTGCCAGCAGCTTAGTAGCAGGGGGCATCTATAGCAATCAGCCCCAGCATTTT
TRBV4-1	.	.	TRBJ1-2	CASSQDVRGGALNIF	TGCGCCAGCAGCCAAGATGTGAGGGGAGGAGCCCTTAACATCTTC
TRBV7-9	.	.	TRBJ1-3	CASSLIVIGGRTSGNTIYF	TGTGCCAGCAGCTTAATAGTCATCGGTGGGAGGACCTCTGGAAACACCATATATTTT
TRBV5-1	TRBD1	.	TRBJ2-1	CASSSPHLTGTYNEQFF	TGCGCCAGCAGCTCGCCGCACTTGACAGGGACCTACAATGAGCAGTTCTTC